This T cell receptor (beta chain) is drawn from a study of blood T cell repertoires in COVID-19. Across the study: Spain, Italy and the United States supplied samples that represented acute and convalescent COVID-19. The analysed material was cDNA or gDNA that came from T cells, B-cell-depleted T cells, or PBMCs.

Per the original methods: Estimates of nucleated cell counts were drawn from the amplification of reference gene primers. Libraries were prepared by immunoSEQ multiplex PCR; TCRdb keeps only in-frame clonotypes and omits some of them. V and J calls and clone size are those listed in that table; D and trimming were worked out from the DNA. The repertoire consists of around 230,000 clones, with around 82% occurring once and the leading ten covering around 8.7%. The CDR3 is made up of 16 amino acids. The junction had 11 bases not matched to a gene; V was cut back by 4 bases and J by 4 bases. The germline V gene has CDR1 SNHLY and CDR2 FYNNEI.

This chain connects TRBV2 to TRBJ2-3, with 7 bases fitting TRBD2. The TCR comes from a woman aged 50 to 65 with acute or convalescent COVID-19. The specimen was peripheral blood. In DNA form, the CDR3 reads TGTGCCAGCAGTGCCCAAGGGACTAAGGGCGCAGATACGCAGTATTTT. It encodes CASSAQGTKGADTQYF.